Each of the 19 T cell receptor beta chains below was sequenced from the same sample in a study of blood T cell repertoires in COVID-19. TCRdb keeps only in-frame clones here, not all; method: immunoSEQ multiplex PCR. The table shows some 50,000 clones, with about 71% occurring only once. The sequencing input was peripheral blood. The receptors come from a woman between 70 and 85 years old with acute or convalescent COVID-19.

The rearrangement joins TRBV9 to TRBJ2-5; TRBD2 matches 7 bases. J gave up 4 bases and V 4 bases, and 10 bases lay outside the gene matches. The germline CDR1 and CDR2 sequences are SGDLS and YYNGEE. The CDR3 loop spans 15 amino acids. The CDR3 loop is CASSPKLGGGETQYF. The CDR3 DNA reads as TGTGCCAGCAGCCCTAAGTTGGGGGGGGGAGAGACCCAGTACTTC.

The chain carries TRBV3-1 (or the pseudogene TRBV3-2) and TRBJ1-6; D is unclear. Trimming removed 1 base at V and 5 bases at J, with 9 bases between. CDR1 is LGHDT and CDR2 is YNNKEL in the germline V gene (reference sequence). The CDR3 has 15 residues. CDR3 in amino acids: CASSQARSNNSPLHF. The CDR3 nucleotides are TGTGCCAGCAGCCAAGCCAGGTCTAATAATTCACCCCTCCACTTT.

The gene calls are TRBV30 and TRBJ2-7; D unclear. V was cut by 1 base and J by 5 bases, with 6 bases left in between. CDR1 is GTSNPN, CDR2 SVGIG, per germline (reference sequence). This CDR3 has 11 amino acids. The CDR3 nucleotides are TGTGCCTGGAGTGGTTCGGACGAGCAGTACTTC. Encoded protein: CAWSGSDEQYF.

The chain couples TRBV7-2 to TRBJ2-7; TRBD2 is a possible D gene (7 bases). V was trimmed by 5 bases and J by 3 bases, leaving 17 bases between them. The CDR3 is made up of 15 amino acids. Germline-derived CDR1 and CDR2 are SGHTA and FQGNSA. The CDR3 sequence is CASSTLRGAGYEQYF. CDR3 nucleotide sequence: TGTGCCAGCAGCACCTTACGGGGGGCCGGCTACGAGCAGTACTTC.

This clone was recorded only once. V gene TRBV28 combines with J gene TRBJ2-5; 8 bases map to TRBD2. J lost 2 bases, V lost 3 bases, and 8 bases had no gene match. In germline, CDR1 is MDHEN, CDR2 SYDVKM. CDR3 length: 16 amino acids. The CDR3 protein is CASSFPVTSGQETQYF. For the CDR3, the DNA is TGTGCCAGCAGTTTTCCTGTCACTAGCGGACAAGAGACCCAGTACTTC.

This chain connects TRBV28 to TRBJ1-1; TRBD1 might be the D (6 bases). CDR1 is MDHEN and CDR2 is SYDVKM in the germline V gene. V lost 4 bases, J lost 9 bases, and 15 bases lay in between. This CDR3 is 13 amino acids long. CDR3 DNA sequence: TGTGCCAGCAGTTCAAATCACGGACAGAAAGCTTTCTTT. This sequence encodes CASSSNHGQKAFF.

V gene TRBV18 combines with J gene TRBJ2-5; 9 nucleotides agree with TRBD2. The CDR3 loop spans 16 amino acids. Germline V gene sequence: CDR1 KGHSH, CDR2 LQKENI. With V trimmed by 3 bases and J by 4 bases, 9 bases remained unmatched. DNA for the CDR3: TGTGCCAGCTCACCTACTCAAGCGGGGGGTTTAGAGACCCAGTACTTC. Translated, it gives CASSPTQAGGLETQYF.

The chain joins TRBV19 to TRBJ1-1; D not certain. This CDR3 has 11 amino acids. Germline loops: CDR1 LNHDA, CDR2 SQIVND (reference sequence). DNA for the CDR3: TGTGGAACAGTGCTGAACACTGAAGCTTTCTTT. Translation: CGTVLNTEAFF.

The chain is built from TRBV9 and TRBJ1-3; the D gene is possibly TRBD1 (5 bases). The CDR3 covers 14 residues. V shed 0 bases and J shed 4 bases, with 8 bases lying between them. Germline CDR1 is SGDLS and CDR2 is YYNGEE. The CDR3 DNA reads TGTGCCAGCAGCGTAGAATCAGGGGGAAACACCATATATTTT. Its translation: CASSVESGGNTIYF. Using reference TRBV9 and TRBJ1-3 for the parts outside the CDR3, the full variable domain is DSGVTQTPKHLITATGQRVTLRCSPRSGDLSVYWYQQSLDQGLQFLIQYYNGEERAKGNILERFSAQQFPDLHSELNLSSLELGDSALYFCASSVESGGNTIYFGEGSWLTVV.

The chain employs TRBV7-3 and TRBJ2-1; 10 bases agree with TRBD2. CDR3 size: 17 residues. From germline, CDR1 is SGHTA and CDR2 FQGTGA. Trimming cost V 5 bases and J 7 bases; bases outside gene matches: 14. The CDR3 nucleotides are TGTGCCAGCAGCCCCCGGGGGGGAGCGGGGGGGCAGAATGAGCAGTTCTTC. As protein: CASSPRGGAGGQNEQFF.

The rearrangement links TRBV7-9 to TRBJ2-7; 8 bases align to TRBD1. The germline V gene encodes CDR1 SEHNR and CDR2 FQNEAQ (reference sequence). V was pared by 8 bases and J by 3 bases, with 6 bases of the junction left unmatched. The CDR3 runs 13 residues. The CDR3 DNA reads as TGTGCCAGCCGATCAGGGGGCGACTACGAGCAGTACTTC. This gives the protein CASRSGGDYEQYF. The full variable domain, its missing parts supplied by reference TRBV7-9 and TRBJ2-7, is DTGVSQNPRHKITKRGQNVTFRCDPISEHNRLYWYRQTLGQGPEFLTYFQNEAQLEKSRLLSDRFSAERPKGSFSTLEIQRTEQGDSAMYLCASRSGGDYEQYFGPGTRLTVT.

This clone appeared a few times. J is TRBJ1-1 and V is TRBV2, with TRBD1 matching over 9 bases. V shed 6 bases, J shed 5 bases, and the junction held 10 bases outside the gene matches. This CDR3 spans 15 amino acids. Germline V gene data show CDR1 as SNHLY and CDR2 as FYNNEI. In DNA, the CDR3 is TGTGCCAGCAGCTGGACACAGGGGGCTTGGACTGAAGCTTTCTTT. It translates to CASSWTQGAWTEAFF. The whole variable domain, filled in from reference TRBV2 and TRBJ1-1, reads EPEVTQTPSHQVTQMGQEVILRCVPISNHLYFYWYRQILGQKVEFLVSFYNNEISEKSEIFDDQFSVERPDGSNFTLKIRSTKLEDSAMYFCASSWTQGAWTEAFFGQGTRLTVV.

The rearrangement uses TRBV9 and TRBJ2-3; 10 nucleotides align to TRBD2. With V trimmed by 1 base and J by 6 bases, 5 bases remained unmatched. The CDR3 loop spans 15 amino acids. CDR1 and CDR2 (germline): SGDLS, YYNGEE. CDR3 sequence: CASSVLAGVGDTQYF. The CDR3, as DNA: TGTGCCAGCAGCGTACTAGCGGGGGTCGGGGATACGCAGTATTTT.

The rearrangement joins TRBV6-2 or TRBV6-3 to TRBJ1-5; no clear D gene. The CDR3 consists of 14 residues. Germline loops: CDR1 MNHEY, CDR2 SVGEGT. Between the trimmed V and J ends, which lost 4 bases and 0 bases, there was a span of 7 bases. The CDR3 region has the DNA TGTGCCAGCAGTTCGGGATTTAGCAATCAGCCCCAGCATTTT. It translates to CASSSGFSNQPQHF.

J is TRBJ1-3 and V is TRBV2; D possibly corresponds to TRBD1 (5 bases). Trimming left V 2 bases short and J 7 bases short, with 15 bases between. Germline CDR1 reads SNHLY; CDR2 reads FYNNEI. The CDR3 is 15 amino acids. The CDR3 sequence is CASSEQGSQGNTIYF. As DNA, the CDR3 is TGTGCCAGCAGTGAACAGGGTTCACAAGGGAACACCATATATTTT.

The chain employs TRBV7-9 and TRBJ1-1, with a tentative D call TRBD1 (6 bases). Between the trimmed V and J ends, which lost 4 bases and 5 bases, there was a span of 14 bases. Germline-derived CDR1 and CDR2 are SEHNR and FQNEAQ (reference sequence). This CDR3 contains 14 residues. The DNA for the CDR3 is TGTGCCAGCAGCTGGAGACAGCAGGGGACTGAAGCTTTCTTT. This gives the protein CASSWRQQGTEAFF.

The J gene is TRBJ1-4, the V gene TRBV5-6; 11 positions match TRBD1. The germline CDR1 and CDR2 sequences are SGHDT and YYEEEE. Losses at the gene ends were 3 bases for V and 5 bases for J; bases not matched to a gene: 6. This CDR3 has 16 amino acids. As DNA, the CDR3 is TGTGCCAGCAGCTGGGGACAGGGGGGATTCAATGAAAAACTGTTTTTT. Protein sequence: CASSWGQGGFNEKLFF. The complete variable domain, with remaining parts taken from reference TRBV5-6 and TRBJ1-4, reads DAGVTQSPTHLIKTRGQQVTLRCSPKSGHDTVSWYQQALGQGPQFIFQYYEEEERQRGNFPDRFSGHQFPNYSSELNVNALLLGDSALYLCASSWGQGGFNEKLFFGSGTQLSVL.

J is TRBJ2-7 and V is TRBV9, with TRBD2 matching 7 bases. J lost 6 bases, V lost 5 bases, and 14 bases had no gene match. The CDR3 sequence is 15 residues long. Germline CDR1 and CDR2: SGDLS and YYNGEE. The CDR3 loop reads CASSRRDYQGPEQYF. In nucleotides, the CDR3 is TGTGCCAGCAGTCGGAGGGACTATCAAGGCCCCGAGCAGTACTTC.

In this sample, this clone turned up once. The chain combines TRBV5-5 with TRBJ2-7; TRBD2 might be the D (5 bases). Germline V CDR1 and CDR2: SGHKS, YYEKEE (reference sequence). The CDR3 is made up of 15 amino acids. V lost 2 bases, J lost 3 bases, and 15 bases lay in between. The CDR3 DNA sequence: TGTGCCAGCAGCTTAGGACTCCCAGTCCGCTACGAGCAGTACTTC. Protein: CASSLGLPVRYEQYF.